These T cell receptor beta chains were read from a single sample in a study of blood T cell repertoires in COVID-19. Sequenced by immunoSEQ multiplex PCR; TCRdb stores in-frame clones only, minus some. The sample consists of approximately 230,000 clones, 70% to 85% of them appearing once. The sample was PBMCs or T cells enriched from blood (not recorded which). These receptors all come from a man in his forties or fifties who had recovered from COVID-19. CDR3s include the opening cysteine and the closing phenylalanine or tryptophan. D genes are given only for firm matches. Some rows mark clone size as missing; the rest say once, few, many or name a class of expanded clone.

NA,TRBJ1-2,once,TRBV28,CASSLRTDYGYTF
TRBD2,TRBJ2-5,NA,TRBV6-2/TRBV6-3,CASSYGLADKETQYF
TRBD1,TRBJ1-3,NA,TRBV7-2,CASSFSRGLSGNTIYF
TRBD2,TRBJ2-1,NA,TRBV2,CASSESGRAWNEQFF
NA,TRBJ1-1,NA,TRBV3-1/TRBV3-2,CASSQNWAGPTSRNTEAFF
TRBD1,TRBJ1-2,NA,TRBV12-3/TRBV12-4,CASRPDRVRGYTF
NA,TRBJ1-2,once,TRBV30,CAWSVTFNYGYTF
NA,TRBJ2-3,NA,TRBV10-3,CAISEGLQTSTDTQYF
NA,TRBJ2-3,NA,TRBV6-2/TRBV6-3,CASSLQGWTDTQYF
NA,TRBJ1-5,NA,TRBV18,CASSPGRSNQPQHF
TRBD2,TRBJ2-3,NA,TRBV27,CASSSGLAGAAGKTDTQYF
NA,TRBJ1-1,once,TRBV5-1,CASSLFNILSEAFF
NA,TRBJ1-1,NA,TRBV3-1/TRBV3-2,CASSQDRHRTEAFF
NA,TRBJ1-1,NA,TRBV9,CASSVWSGAYTEAFF
NA,TRBJ1-1,NA,TRBV7-8,CASSADLNTEAFF
TRBD1,TRBJ1-1,few,TRBV5-1,CASSLTGANTEAFF
NA,TRBJ1-1,NA,TRBV29-1,CSVGANTEAFF
NA,TRBJ2-1,NA,TRBV5-1,CASSLINSEQFF
NA,TRBJ2-4,NA,TRBV7-6,CASSQSAKNIQYF
NA,TRBJ1-1,NA,TRBV5-1,CASRFTGSNTEAFF
TRBD1,TRBJ1-2,NA,TRBV2,CASSVGTGRSGYTF
NA,TRBJ2-1,NA,TRBV7-9,CASSPVGDSYNEQFF
NA,TRBJ1-2,NA,TRBV6-5,CASSFNILTADYGYTF
TRBD1,TRBJ1-5,NA,TRBV4-2,CASSQEDRGVQPQHF
TRBD1,TRBJ1-3,NA,TRBV4-1,CASSQTGTGGTGNTIYF
NA,TRBJ2-1,once,TRBV3-1/TRBV3-2,CASSPREHNEQFF
NA,TRBJ1-1,NA,TRBV3-1/TRBV3-2,CASSQGTGMGGFEAFF
TRBD1,TRBJ2-5,NA,TRBV11-3,CASSERGTGEQETQYF
NA,TRBJ1-4,NA,TRBV7-9,CASSIRWSEKLFF
TRBD2,TRBJ2-7,NA,TRBV30,CAWGRGVSYEQYF
NA,TRBJ1-1,NA,TRBV7-2,CASSLVAPGDAGNTEAFF
TRBD1,TRBJ1-2,NA,TRBV9,CASSAGQGKYGYTF
TRBD1,TRBJ1-3,NA,TRBV7-7,CASSLVRGQGTGNTIYF
TRBD2,TRBJ2-7,NA,TRBV7-6,CASSLTSGRAVNEQYF
NA,TRBJ1-5,NA,TRBV12-3/TRBV12-4,CASSLPGGPQHF
NA,TRBJ2-7,NA,TRBV5-1,CASSLGERVLYEQYF
NA,TRBJ1-3,NA,TRBV4-1,CASSQVVSGLSGNTIYF
TRBD2,TRBJ2-1,NA,TRBV9,CASSETLGLAGAPEQFF
NA,TRBJ2-1,once,TRBV2,CASRLALNEQFF
NA,TRBJ1-6,NA,TRBV7-8,CASSEGSGSNSPLHF
NA,TRBJ2-5,once,TRBV13,CASSPPGETQYF
NA,TRBJ1-4,few,TRBV18,CASSPEGGKLFF
NA,TRBJ2-2,NA,TRBV19,CASSRNSLNTGELFF
NA,TRBJ2-1,NA,TRBV12-3/TRBV12-4,CASTQLAYNEQFF